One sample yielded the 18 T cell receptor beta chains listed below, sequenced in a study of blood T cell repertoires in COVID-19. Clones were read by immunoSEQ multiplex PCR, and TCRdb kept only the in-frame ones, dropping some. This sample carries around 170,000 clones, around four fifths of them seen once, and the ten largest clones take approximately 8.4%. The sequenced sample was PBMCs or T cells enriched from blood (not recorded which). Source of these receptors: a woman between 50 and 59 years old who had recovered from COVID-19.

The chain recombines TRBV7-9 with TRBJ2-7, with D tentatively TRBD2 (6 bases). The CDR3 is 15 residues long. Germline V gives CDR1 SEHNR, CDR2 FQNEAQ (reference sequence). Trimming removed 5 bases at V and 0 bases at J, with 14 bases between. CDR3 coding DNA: TGTGCCAGCAGCCTAACGGGACTGAACTCCTACGAGCAGTACTTC. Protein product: CASSLTGLNSYEQYF.

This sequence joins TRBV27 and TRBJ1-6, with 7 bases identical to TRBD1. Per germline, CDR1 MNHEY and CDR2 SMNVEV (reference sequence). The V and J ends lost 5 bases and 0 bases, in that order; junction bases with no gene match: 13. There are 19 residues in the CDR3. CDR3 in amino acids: CASSPRGGQLSSYNSPLHF. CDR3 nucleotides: TGTGCCAGCAGTCCCCGGGGGGGACAGTTAAGCTCCTATAATTCACCCCTCCACTTT.

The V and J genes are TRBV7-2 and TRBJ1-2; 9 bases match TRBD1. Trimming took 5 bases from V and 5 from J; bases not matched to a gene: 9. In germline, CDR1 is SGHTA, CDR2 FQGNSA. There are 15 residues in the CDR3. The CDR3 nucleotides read TGTGCCAGCAGCCCTACATCGGGACAGGGTTATGGCTACACCTTC. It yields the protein CASSPTSGQGYGYTF.

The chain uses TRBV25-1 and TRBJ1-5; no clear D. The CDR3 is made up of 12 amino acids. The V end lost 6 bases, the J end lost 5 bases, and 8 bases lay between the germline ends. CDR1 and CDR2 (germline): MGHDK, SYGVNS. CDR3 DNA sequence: TGTGCCAGCAGGGAACGAGATCAGCCCCAGCATTTT. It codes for CASRERDQPQHF.

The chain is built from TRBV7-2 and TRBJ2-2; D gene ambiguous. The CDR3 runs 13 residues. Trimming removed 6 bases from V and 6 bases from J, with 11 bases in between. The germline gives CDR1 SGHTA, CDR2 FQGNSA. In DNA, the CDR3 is TGTGCCAGCAGTAGTAATCTCTCCGGGGAGCTGTTTTTT. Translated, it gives CASSSNLSGELFF.

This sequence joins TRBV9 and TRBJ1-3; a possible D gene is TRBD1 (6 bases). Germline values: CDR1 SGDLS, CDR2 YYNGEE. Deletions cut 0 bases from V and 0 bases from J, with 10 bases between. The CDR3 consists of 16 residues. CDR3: CASSVAGATSGNTIYF. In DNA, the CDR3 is TGTGCCAGCAGCGTAGCAGGGGCGACCTCTGGAAACACCATATATTTT.

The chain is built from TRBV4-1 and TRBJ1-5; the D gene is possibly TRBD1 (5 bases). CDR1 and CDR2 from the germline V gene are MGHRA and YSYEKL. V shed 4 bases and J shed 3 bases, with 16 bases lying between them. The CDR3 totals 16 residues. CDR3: CASSPLGLMDNQPQHF. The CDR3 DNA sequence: TGCGCCAGCAGCCCCCTGGGACTCATGGACAATCAGCCCCAGCATTTT.

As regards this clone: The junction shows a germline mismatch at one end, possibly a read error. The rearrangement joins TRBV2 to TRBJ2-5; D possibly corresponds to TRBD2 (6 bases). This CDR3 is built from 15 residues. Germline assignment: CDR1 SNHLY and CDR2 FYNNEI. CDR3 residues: CASSEGLSPRETQYF. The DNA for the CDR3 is TGTGCCAGCAGCGAAGGACTATCCCCCCGGGAGACCCAGTACTTC.

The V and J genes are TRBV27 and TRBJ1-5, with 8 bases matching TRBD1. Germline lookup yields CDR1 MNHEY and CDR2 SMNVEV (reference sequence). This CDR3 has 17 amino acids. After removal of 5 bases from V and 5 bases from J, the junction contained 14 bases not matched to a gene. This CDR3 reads CASSRGGYDRGDQPQHF. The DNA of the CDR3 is TGTGCCAGCAGTAGGGGAGGATATGACAGGGGTGATCAGCCCCAGCATTTT.

The CDR3 loop is CASSVAGSTDTQYF. In DNA form, the CDR3 reads TGTGCCAGCAGCGTGGCGGGGAGCACAGATACGCAGTATTTT. The chain joins TRBV9 to TRBJ2-3, with a weak D call TRBD2 (6 bases). Germline V gene lookup returns CDR1 SGDLS and CDR2 YYNGEE. The CDR3 totals 14 residues. V was shortened by 2 bases and J by 0 bases, with 7 bases between the two germline ends.

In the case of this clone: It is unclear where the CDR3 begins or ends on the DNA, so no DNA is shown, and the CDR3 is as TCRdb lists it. CDR3 in amino acids: CASRASAWGGGSRFF. The gene calls are TRBV2 and TRBJ2-1; the table calls TRBD2, which could not be checked here. Counting both end residues, the CDR3 totals 15 amino acids. Germline CDR1 is SNHLY and CDR2 is FYNNEI.

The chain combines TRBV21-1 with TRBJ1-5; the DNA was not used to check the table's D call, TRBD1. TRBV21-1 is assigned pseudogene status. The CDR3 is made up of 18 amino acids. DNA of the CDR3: TGTGCCAGCAGCAAAGAGAAGATGAGCAGGTATAGCAATCAGCCCCAGCATTTT. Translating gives CASSKEKMSRYSNQPQHF.

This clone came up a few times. The CDR3 loop reads CASSVGLSSYEQYF. As DNA, the CDR3 is TGCGCCAGCAGTGTTGGTCTAAGCTCCTACGAGCAGTACTTC. The genes are TRBV10-2 and TRBJ2-7; no clear D gene. The CDR3 covers 14 residues. The germline gives CDR1 WSHSY, CDR2 SAAADI. Trimming pared 4 bases from V and 0 bases from J, leaving 10 bases between.

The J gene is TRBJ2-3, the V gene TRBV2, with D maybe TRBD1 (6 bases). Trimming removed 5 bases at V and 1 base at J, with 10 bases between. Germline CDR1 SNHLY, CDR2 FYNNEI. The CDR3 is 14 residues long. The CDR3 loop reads CASSHRQGTDTQYF. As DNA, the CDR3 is TGTGCCAGCAGTCACAGACAGGGCACAGATACGCAGTATTTT.

The DNA for the CDR3 is TGCGCCAGCAGCCCCATTCTAGAATACAATGAGCAGTTCTTC. Its translation is CASSPILEYNEQFF. The chain couples TRBV5-1 to TRBJ2-1; D ambiguous. The V end lost 4 bases, the J end lost 4 bases, and 12 bases lay between the germline ends. Germline assignment: CDR1 SGHRS and CDR2 YFSETQ. The CDR3 sequence is 14 residues long.

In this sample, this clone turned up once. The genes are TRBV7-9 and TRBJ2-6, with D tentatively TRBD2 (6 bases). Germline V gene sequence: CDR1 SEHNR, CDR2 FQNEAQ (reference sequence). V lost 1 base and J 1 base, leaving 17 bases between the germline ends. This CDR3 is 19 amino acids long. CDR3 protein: CASSLVRGDLSSGANVLTF. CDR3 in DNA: TGTGCCAGCAGCTTAGTTCGAGGGGACTTGAGTTCTGGGGCCAACGTCCTGACTTTC.

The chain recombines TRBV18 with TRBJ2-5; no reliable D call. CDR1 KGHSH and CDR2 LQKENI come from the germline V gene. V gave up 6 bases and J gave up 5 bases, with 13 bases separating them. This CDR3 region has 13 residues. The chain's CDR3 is CASSLYLEETQYF. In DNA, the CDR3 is TGTGCCAGCTCTCTGTACCTTGAGGAGACCCAGTACTTC. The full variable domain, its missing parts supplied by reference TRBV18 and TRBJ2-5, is NAGVMQNPRHLVRRRGQEARLRCSPMKGHSHVYWYRQLPEEGLKFMVYLQKENIIDESGMPKERFSAEFPKEGPSILRIQQVVRGDSAAYFCASSLYLEETQYFGPGTRLLVL.

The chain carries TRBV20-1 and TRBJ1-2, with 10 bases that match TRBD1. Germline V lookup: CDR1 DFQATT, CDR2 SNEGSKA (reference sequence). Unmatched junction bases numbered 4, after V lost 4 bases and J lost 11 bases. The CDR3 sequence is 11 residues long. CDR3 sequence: CSAMTGGLYTF. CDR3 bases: TGCAGTGCTATGACAGGGGGCCTGTACACCTTC.